The clone carrying this T cell receptor beta chain has ten or more counts. Its specificity is not known. Germline V gives CDR1 SGHNT, CDR2 YYREEE (reference sequence). CDR3 length: 20 residues. J was trimmed by 1 base and V by 2 bases; bases with no gene match: 13. A single record per CDR3 protein comes from TCRdb applying MiXCR to the 5' RACE reads. The sample has 310,000 or so distinct CDR3 sequences; around 8.8% are singletons. The entry originates in a study of identical twins. Study findings and constraints: Out-of-frame alpha sequences shared between twins exhibited an excess of low generation probability. Among beta out-of-frame sequences, excess sharing between twins appeared weaker. Abundant beta clonotypes from cord blood had fewer insertions, unlike memory repertoires, which showed none.

The data were also submitted as part of a second study, on yellow fever vaccine responses in identical twins.

The sequence derives from a woman between 18 and 29 years old in good health. Sample: memory (CD45RO+) T cells sorted from blood. V usage is TRBV5-4 and J usage is TRBJ2-4, with TRBD1 identical over 12 bases. This CDR3 reads CASSFHPGTGGVVAKNIQYF. The CDR3 DNA reads TGTGCCAGCAGCTTTCATCCCGGGACAGGGGGCGTTGTGGCCAAAAACATTCAGTACTTC.